The following is a TCR beta chain sequence with its context. Its antigen is unknown. Base qualities are not provided; no much larger clone lies one nucleotide away. From the cysteine up to the phenylalanine, the CDR3 has a length of 15 residues. CDR3 DNA is the only sequence kept; it has 45 bases, read in frame from the first base. In the germline V gene, CDR1 corresponds to SNHLY and CDR2 to FYNNEI. Trimming removed 9 bases from V and 4 bases from J; the gene matches leave 12 bases unexplained. The sample originates from a study of cytomegalovirus exposure and HLA in healthy donors (dated by TCRdb to about 2017). Broadly, across the study: The 700 or so repertoires of the first cohort and the 120 validation repertoires were produced on the same platform, according to a later analysis. The study was designed to test whether signatures of past pathogen exposure could be identified by cataloging public T cell receptors. A separate validation cohort of 90 to 150 different subjects was used in addition to the 666-subject first cohort. To predict cytomegalovirus infection status, the study combined high-throughput TCR immunosequencing, statistical association of individual TCRs with disease status, and machine learning. What the work shows at the level of the full study, not this receptor alone: The study listed 150 to 200 TCR beta chains as associated with cytomegalovirus. Three of the identified cytomegalovirus-associated TCR beta chains were confirmed in vitro to be specific for cytomegalovirus antigens. The authors suggested that the approach could potentially be generalized to other disease states and immunological phenotypes. While some public TCRs were present in many individuals, most TCR sequences turned up only very rarely across donors. The classifier was reported to diagnose cytomegalovirus status with high specificity and sensitivity in both the original and validation cohorts. A later analysis found that TCRs clustered in the first cohort also tended to co-occur in the roughly 120 validation repertoires, with 94% of cluster scores above 0. The validation cohort had no HLA typing available for a later analysis, so co-occurrence within that cohort was assessed over all 120 repertoires.

The donors belonged to the validation cohort of over a hundred subjects, which was separate from the roughly 700-subject first cohort. The library was generated by the immunoSEQ multiplex PCR assay. The paper's data handling went like this. A statistical classification framework was built to diagnose cytomegalovirus status from the catalog of TCR beta chain sequences. TCRdb re-hosts the immuneACCESS table, in-frame sequences only. Its copies lack some clones; in the studies checked, an unresolved V gene accounts for under half of them, and the cause for the rest is not known. D and trimming come from the DNA, and the V and J calls and clone size come from that table. The sample table holds around 180,000 clones, of which roughly 88% were seen once. Jointly, the top ten make up approximately 1.5% of the sample.

The sequencing input was PBMCs. The chain joins TRBV2 to TRBJ2-1; TRBD1 aligns with 7 central bases. This TCR came from a woman aged 18-30 years in good health and CMV-seronegative. The DNA is as follows: TGTGCCAGGCGAGACGGACAGGCGGCTTACAATGAGCAGTTCTTC. Its protein reads: CARRDGQAAYNEQFF.